This TCR beta chain was obtained from a study of T cells in Graves' hyperthyroidism and ophthalmopathy. The study's findings and limits: The model forecast ophthalmopathy, anticipating it by a median around 6.5 months before onset.

This clonotype was detected many times. Antigen unknown. What was amplified from RNA transcripts were TCR beta CDR3 regions. HTBI primers were employed in a first-round RT-PCR of the TCR CDR3. TCRdb independently ran MiXCR on the multiplex PCR reads; one entry per CDR3 protein. The repertoire holds about 350,000 distinct CDR3 sequences, with approximately 15% as singletons. This CDR3 spans 15 amino acids. Looked up from germline, CDR1 is MDHEN and CDR2 is SYDVKM. Trimming stripped 7 bases from V and 5 bases from J, with 20 bases between. This TCR was recovered from a woman between 40 and 55 years old with Graves' ophthalmopathy. The chain links TRBV28 to TRBJ1-1; tentatively, D is TRBD1 (6 bases). The sequenced sample consisted of blood. The CDR3 DNA follows: TGTGCCAGCATCGCTAAGTGGGGGCGTTCAACTGAAGCTTTCTTT. Its translation: CASIAKWGRSTEAFF.